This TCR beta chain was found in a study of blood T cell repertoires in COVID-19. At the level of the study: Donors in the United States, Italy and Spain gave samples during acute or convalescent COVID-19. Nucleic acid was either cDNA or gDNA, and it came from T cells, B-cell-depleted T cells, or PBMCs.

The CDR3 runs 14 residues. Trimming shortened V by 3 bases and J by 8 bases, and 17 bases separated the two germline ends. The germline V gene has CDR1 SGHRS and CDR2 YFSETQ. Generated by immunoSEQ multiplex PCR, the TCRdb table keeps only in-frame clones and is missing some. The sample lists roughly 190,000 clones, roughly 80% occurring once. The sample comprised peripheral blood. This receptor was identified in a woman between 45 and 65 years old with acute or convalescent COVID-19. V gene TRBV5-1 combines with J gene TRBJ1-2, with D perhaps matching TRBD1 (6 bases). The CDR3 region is CASSYEGAGAGYTF. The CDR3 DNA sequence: TGCGCCAGCAGCTACGAAGGAGCAGGGGCCGGCTACACCTTC.